This T cell receptor beta chain is drawn from a study of blood T cells in healthy people across ages. Broader study findings: More naive CD4+ cells and higher diversity were found in long-lived than in aged donors.

Whenever a sample was processed, at least 6 million PBMCs were isolated. This clonotype was recorded only once. The antigen is not known. Together with a sample-barcoded 5' primer, a J-beta primer mix was included in a second PCR lasting about 6 to 11 cycles. Samples each returned at least 2.5 million CDR3-containing paired-end reads. In TCRdb, the 5' RACE reads were re-called with MiXCR into one record per CDR3 protein. In the table there are about 900,000 distinct CDR3 sequences, around 48% of which are singletons. The V gene's germline CDR1 is SNHLY and CDR2 FYNNEI. V lost 6 bases to trimming and J lost 3 bases; unmatched junction nucleotides: 2. CDR3 length equals 15 residues.

The genes are TRBV2 and TRBJ2-3, with 14 bases identical to TRBD2. The source material was blood. The origin of this receptor is a man aged 25 to 40 in good health. The CDR3 sequence: CASRGTSGSTDTQYF. DNA of the CDR3: TGTGCCAGCAGAGGGACTAGCGGGAGTACAGATACGCAGTATTTT. Drawing the rest from reference TRBV2 and TRBJ2-3, the complete variable domain is EPEVTQTPSHQVTQMGQEVILRCVPISNHLYFYWYRQILGQKVEFLVSFYNNEISEKSEIFDDQFSVERPDGSNFTLKIRSTKLEDSAMYFCASRGTSGSTDTQYFGPGTRLTVL.